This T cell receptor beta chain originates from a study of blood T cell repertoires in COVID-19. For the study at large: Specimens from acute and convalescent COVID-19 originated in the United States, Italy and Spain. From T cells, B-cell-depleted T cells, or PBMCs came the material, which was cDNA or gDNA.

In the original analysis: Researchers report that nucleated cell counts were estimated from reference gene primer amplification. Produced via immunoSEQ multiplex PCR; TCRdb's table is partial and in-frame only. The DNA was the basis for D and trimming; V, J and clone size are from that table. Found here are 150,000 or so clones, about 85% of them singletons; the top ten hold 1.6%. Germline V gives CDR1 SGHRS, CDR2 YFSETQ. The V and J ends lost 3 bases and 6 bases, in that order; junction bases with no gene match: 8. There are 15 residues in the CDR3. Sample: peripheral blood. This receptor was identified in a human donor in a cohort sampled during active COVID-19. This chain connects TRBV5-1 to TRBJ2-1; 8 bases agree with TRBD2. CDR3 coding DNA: TGCGCCAGCAGCTCGCAAGCGGGAGTGAGCAATGAGCAGTTCTTC. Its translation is CASSSQAGVSNEQFF.